This is a list of T cell receptor beta chains from one sample in a study of cytomegalovirus exposure and HLA in healthy donors. Using immunoSEQ multiplex PCR, the repertoire was profiled, and TCRdb retains in-frame clones only, with some absent. Here the sample spans about 82,000 clones, roughly four fifths being singletons. The specimen sequenced was PBMCs. The receptors stem from a human donor in good health. The CDR3 runs from the conserved cysteine through the conserved F or W. D genes are given only for firm matches. Only some rows state a clone size, as once, few, many or a class for expanded clones.

cdr3_aa cdr3_nt clone_size j_call d_call v_call
CASTLTSSGANVLTF TGTGCCAGCACCTTGACATCTTCCGGGGCCAACGTCCTGACTTTC - TRBJ2-6 - TRBV6-5
CASGRGVPGQPQHF TGTGCTAGTGGCCGCGGGGTGCCGGGCCAGCCCCAGCATTTT - TRBJ1-5 - TRBV12-5
CASSPATGSYGYTF TGCGCCAGCAGCCCAGCGACAGGGTCTTATGGCTACACCTTC - TRBJ1-2 TRBD1 TRBV4-1
CASSLDRSSGNTIYF TGTGCTAGCAGCTTAGACAGGAGTTCCGGAAACACCATATATTTT - TRBJ1-3 - TRBV7-7
CASSIVIASAKLVNTGELFF TGTGCCAGTAGTATTGTTATCGCGTCCGCAAAGCTAGTGAACACCGGGGAGCTGTTTTTT - TRBJ2-2 - TRBV19
CASSLTHGETQYF TGTGCCAGCAGCTTAACTCACGGGGAGACCCAGTACTTC - TRBJ2-5 - TRBV11-3
CASSYQVLDNEQFF TGTGCCAGCAGTTACCAGGTTCTCGACAATGAGCAGTTCTTC - TRBJ2-1 - TRBV6-5
CASQGGLYNSPLHF TGTGCCAGCCAGGGGGGCCTCTATAATTCACCCCTCCACTTT - TRBJ1-6 TRBD1 TRBV7-2
CASSPSIPPNNQPQHF TGTGCCAGCAGCCCCTCGATTCCCCCTAACAATCAGCCCCAGCATTTT few TRBJ1-5 - TRBV7-8
CASSYGSIRGSEKLFF TGTGCCAGCAGCTATGGTTCCATCAGGGGTAGTGAAAAACTGTTTTTT - TRBJ1-4 - TRBV7-2
CASSQGQGAYEQYF TGCGCCAGCAGCCAAGGACAGGGGGCCTACGAGCAGTACTTC - TRBJ2-7 TRBD1 TRBV4-3
CASSLMRGGETQYF TGTGCCAGCAGCCTCATGAGGGGAGGCGAGACCCAGTACTTC - TRBJ2-5 - TRBV7-2
CASSPQRFNTEAFF TGTGCCAGCAGCCCACAGAGATTCAACACTGAAGCTTTCTTT - TRBJ1-1 - TRBV28
CASSVGVAGATYEQYF TGTGCCAGCAGCGTAGGGGTAGCGGGGGCGACCTACGAGCAGTACTTC - TRBJ2-7 TRBD2 TRBV9
CSVRRTGNEKLFF TGCAGCGTTCGGCGGACAGGCAACGAAAAACTGTTTTTT - TRBJ1-4 TRBD1 TRBV29-1
CASRDRANTEAFF TGTGCCAGTAGGGACAGGGCGAACACTGAAGCTTTCTTT - TRBJ1-1 TRBD1 TRBV19
CASSQGRGSSYNEQFF TGCGCCAGCAGCCAAGGTCGGGGGAGCTCCTACAATGAGCAGTTCTTC - TRBJ2-1 - TRBV4-1
CASSLVMGQVNTEAFF TGTGCCAGCAGCTTAGTAATGGGCCAGGTGAACACTGAAGCTTTCTTT - TRBJ1-1 - TRBV11-2
CASSLDRPGTEAFF TGTGCCAGCAGCTTGGACAGGCCCGGCACTGAAGCTTTCTTT few TRBJ1-1 - TRBV5-4
CASTGTDYEQYF TGTGCCTCTACCGGGACAGACTACGAGCAGTACTTC - TRBJ2-7 TRBD1 TRBV7-8
CASSFGGLGDEQFF TGTGCCAGCAGCTTCGGCGGGCTCGGCGATGAGCAGTTCTTC - TRBJ2-1 - TRBV5-6
CAISDGRGQGVPGELFF TGTGCCATCAGTGACGGTAGGGGACAGGGGGTCCCCGGGGAGCTGTTTTTT - TRBJ2-2 TRBD1 TRBV10-3
CASSAGTGWDEQFF TGCGCCAGCAGCGCCGGGACAGGGTGGGATGAGCAGTTCTTC - TRBJ2-1 TRBD1 TRBV5-1
CSAGTGDPYGYTF TGCAGCGCAGGGACAGGGGATCCCTATGGCTACACCTTC once TRBJ1-2 TRBD1 TRBV29-1
CASRADRNPYQPQHF TGTGCCAGCAGGGCGGACAGGAATCCTTATCAGCCCCAGCATTTT once TRBJ1-5 TRBD1 TRBV2
CASSSGQNTEAFF TGTGCCAGCAGCTCCGGACAGAACACTGAAGCTTTCTTT - TRBJ1-1 - TRBV7-6
CASSSGARVGDSPLHF TGTGCCAGCAGCTCAGGGGCCAGGGTCGGGGATTCACCCCTCCACTTT - TRBJ1-6 - TRBV7-2
CASSDSGGLFYEQYF TGTGCCAGCAGCGATAGCGGGGGGCTTTTTTACGAGCAGTACTTC - TRBJ2-7 TRBD2 TRBV13
CASSDSGYEKLFF TGTGCCAGCAGTGATTCCGGGTATGAAAAACTGTTTTTT - TRBJ1-4 - TRBV2
CASSVDSYNEQFF TGTGCCAGCAGCGTAGACAGTTACAATGAGCAGTTCTTC - TRBJ2-1 - TRBV9
CASSQASGGAGELFF TGCGCCAGCAGCCAAGCTAGCGGGGGGGCCGGGGAGCTGTTTTTT - TRBJ2-2 TRBD2 TRBV4-3
CASSMTPGQLYSNQPQHF TGTGCCAGTAGTATGACCCCGGGACAACTATATAGCAATCAGCCCCAGCATTTT - TRBJ1-5 - TRBV19
CASSFLESGQQKETQYF TGTGCCAGCAGCTTCTTGGAGTCAGGACAGCAAAAAGAGACCCAGTACTTC - TRBJ2-5 - TRBV7-2
CASSTRTPVGTQYF TGTGCCAGCAGCACCAGGACTCCCGTTGGGACCCAGTACTTC - TRBJ2-5 - TRBV5-5
CAIRPTETYNSPLHF TGTGCCATCAGACCGACAGAAACCTATAATTCACCCCTCCACTTT - TRBJ1-6 - TRBV10-3
CAWGQGAGETQYF TGTGCCTGGGGCCAGGGGGCCGGAGAGACCCAGTACTTC - TRBJ2-5 TRBD1 TRBV30
CASSEGQGVSGANVLTF TGTGCCAGCAGTGAGGGACAGGGAGTCTCTGGGGCCAACGTCCTGACTTTC - TRBJ2-6 TRBD1 TRBV25-1
CASGGAAGDEDEQYF TGTGCCAGCGGAGGGGCGGCCGGGGATGAGGACGAGCAGTACTTC - TRBJ2-7 - TRBV6-1
CASSQRGGSGNTIYF TGCGCCAGCAGCCAAAGGGGGGGCTCTGGAAACACCATATATTTT many TRBJ1-3 - TRBV4-3
CASGQMMGYTQYF TGCGCCAGCGGACAGATGATGGGGTATACGCAGTATTTT - TRBJ2-3 - TRBV5-1
CASSEPGGASKDEKLFF TGTGCCAGCAGTGAACCCGGGGGAGCCTCGAAGGATGAAAAACTGTTTTTT few TRBJ1-4 - TRBV6-1
CASSFSGLTTDTQYF TGTGCCAGCAGCTTCTCGGGACTAACCACAGATACGCAGTATTTT few TRBJ2-3 TRBD2 TRBV11-2
CASSLARRGRPYEQYF TGCGCCAGCAGCTTGGCTCGCAGGGGACGTCCCTACGAGCAGTACTTC - TRBJ2-7 - TRBV5-1
CATASQGRYGYTF TGTGCCACCGCTTCACAGGGGAGGTATGGCTACACCTTC - TRBJ1-2 TRBD1 TRBV6-6
CASSLGQDARDYGYTF TGTGCCAGCAGCTTGGGACAGGACGCTCGGGACTATGGCTACACCTTC - TRBJ1-2 - TRBV5-6
CASSLGVSGIETQYF TGTGCTAGCAGCTTAGGGGTCTCGGGTATTGAGACCCAGTACTTC - TRBJ2-5 - TRBV7-7
CASRSPPGTGKFYQPQHF TGTGCCAGTAGGTCTCCGCCCGGGACAGGGAAATTTTATCAGCCCCAGCATTTT - TRBJ1-5 TRBD1 TRBV19
CAIRQAEGYEQYF TGTGCCATTCGACAGGCCGAGGGCTACGAGCAGTACTTC once TRBJ2-7 - TRBV10-3
CASSVDRDSSGNTIYF TGTGCCAGCAGCGTCGATCGCGACAGCTCTGGAAACACCATATATTTT - TRBJ1-3 - TRBV13
CASSDKSGGRQPQHF TGTGCCAGCAGTGATAAATCGGGAGGTAGGCAGCCCCAGCATTTT - TRBJ1-5 - TRBV2
CAWKVAGTVEAFF TGTGCCTGGAAGGTCGCCGGGACAGTTGAAGCTTTCTTT - TRBJ1-1 TRBD1 TRBV30
CAGARGSGELFF TGTGCCGGCGCTCGGGGGTCCGGGGAGCTGTTTTTT - TRBJ2-2 - TRBV13
CASSVAGRFYGYTF TGTGCCAGCAGTGTTGCAGGGCGTTTCTATGGCTACACCTTC - TRBJ1-2 - TRBV25-1
CASSLGGQGAYGYTF TGTGCCAGCAGCTTGGGGGGACAGGGGGCCTATGGCTACACCTTC - TRBJ1-2 TRBD1 TRBV5-4